The 29 T cell receptor beta chains listed next were all sequenced from one sample in a study of OX40 agonist ivuxolimab in advanced cancers. Clones were read by immunoSEQ multiplex PCR, and TCRdb kept only the in-frame ones, dropping some. The profile shows tens of thousands of clones, approximately 89% of them singletons. The sequencing used CD4+ or CD8+ T cells sorted from blood, collected in a trial of the OX40 agonist ivuxolimab. The source is an adult with an advanced solid tumor such as melanoma, head and neck, liver or kidney cancer.

The genes are TRBV5-1 and TRBJ1-1; D ambiguous. Germline CDR1 is SGHRS and CDR2 is YFSETQ. This CDR3 is 16 amino acids long. Trimming removed 1 base at V and 0 bases at J, with 13 bases between. CDR3 in amino acids: CASSLFSGSLNTEAFF. DNA for the CDR3: TGCGCCAGCAGCTTGTTTTCAGGAAGTTTGAACACTGAAGCTTTCTTT.

The chain couples TRBV2 to TRBJ2-5; the match to TRBD1 covers 8 bases. Germline CDR1 and CDR2: SNHLY and FYNNEI. This CDR3 has 12 residues. With V trimmed by 10 bases and J by 0 bases, 1 base remained unmatched. Written as DNA, the CDR3 is TGTGCCACGGGACAGGACCAAGAGACCCAGTACTTC. Residues: CATGQDQETQYF.

This chain uses TRBV6-6 with TRBJ2-1; 9 bases are a match to TRBD2. V trimming: 2 bases; J trimming: 8 bases; junction bases outside the gene matches: 10. This CDR3 is 16 amino acids long. Looked up from germline, CDR1 is MNHNY and CDR2 is SVGAGI (reference sequence). The CDR3 DNA follows: TGTGCCAGCAGTTACCGTCCCGGGACTAGCACCCATGAGCAGTTCTTC. Protein product: CASSYRPGTSTHEQFF.

The chain has TRBV11-2 and TRBJ1-1; possible D gene TRBD1, 5 bases. Trimming shortened V by 4 bases and J by 5 bases, and 14 bases separated the two germline ends. Germline V gene lookup returns CDR1 SGHAT and CDR2 FQNNGV. The CDR3 loop spans 14 amino acids. The CDR3 spells CASSSPRRGTEAFF. Written as DNA, the CDR3 is TGTGCCAGCAGCTCTCCAAGGCGGGGGACTGAAGCTTTCTTT.

The gene calls are TRBV19 and TRBJ1-5; TRBD1 matches at 7 bases. The germline gives CDR1 LNHDA, CDR2 SQIVND (reference sequence). The CDR3 runs 14 residues. With V trimmed by 6 bases and J by 5 bases, 7 bases remained unmatched. CDR3: CASSGDSAYQPQHF. CDR3 coding DNA: TGTGCCAGTAGCGGGGACAGCGCTTATCAGCCCCAGCATTTT.

The rearrangement uses TRBV27 and TRBJ1-6; D may be TRBD1 (6 bases). CDR3 size: 18 residues. Germline assignment: CDR1 MNHEY and CDR2 SMNVEV (reference sequence). Trimming removed 6 bases from V and 0 bases from J, with 18 bases in between. CDR3 DNA sequence: TGTGCCAGCAGCCGTCTGGCCACAGGGAGCTCCTATAATTCACCCCTCCACTTT. The encoded protein is CASSRLATGSSYNSPLHF.

CDR3 in DNA: TGTGCCAGCAGCCCCCGTACAGCGGACGGGGAGCTGTTTTTT. The encoded protein is CASSPRTADGELFF. The V and J genes are TRBV9 and TRBJ2-2; the D gene is possibly TRBD2 (5 bases). The CDR3 has 14 amino acids. Germline CDR1 reads SGDLS; CDR2 reads YYNGEE. Between the trimmed V and J ends, which lost 4 bases and 7 bases, there was a span of 14 bases. The whole variable domain, filled in from reference TRBV9 and TRBJ2-2, reads DSGVTQTPKHLITATGQRVTLRCSPRSGDLSVYWYQQSLDQGLQFLIQYYNGEERAKGNILERFSAQQFPDLHSELNLSSLELGDSALYFCASSPRTADGELFFGEGSRLTVL.

V and J are TRBV29-1 and TRBJ2-7; the D gene is possibly TRBD1 (5 bases). This CDR3 is built from 14 residues. Trimming cost V 5 bases and J 6 bases, with 20 bases left between them. Germline CDR1 and CDR2: SQVTM and ANQGSEA. The CDR3 DNA is TGCAGCGTTCCTACAAACGGACAACCAGGCGAGCAGTACTTC. Translation gives CSVPTNGQPGEQYF.

V gene TRBV4-3 combines with J gene TRBJ2-3, with 12 bases fitting TRBD2. Trimming took 1 base from V and 3 from J; bases not matched to a gene: 2. There are 16 residues in the CDR3. Germline loops: CDR1 LGHNA, CDR2 YSLEER. The CDR3 nucleotides read TGCGCCAGCAGCCAAGCCGGACTAGCGGGAACAGATACGCAGTATTTT. It encodes CASSQAGLAGTDTQYF.

This clone has only one observation. CDR3 bases: TGCGCCAGCAGCTTGAGAGGGAGGGATGAAAAACTGTTTTTT. It translates to CASSLRGRDEKLFF. The chain joins TRBV5-1 to TRBJ1-4; D is unresolved. Germline values: CDR1 SGHRS, CDR2 YFSETQ. CDR3 size: 14 residues. The V gene lost 1 base and the J gene lost 6 bases, with 10 bases spanning the gap.

The chain links TRBV2 to TRBJ2-5; unclear D gene. Trimming shortened V by 2 bases and J by 1 base, and 5 bases separated the two germline ends. The CDR3 runs 13 residues. CDR1 SNHLY and CDR2 FYNNEI come from the germline V gene. The CDR3 nucleotides read TGTGCCAGCAGTGAATCGGTCCAAGAGACCCAGTACTTC. As protein: CASSESVQETQYF.

The chain couples TRBV6-1 to TRBJ1-1; D possibly corresponds to TRBD1 (5 bases). Germline V gene lookup returns CDR1 MNHNS and CDR2 SASEGT. The CDR3 is 14 residues long. Trimming pared 3 bases from V and 5 bases from J, leaving 13 bases between. Written as DNA, the CDR3 is TGTGCCAGCAGTGAGGAGGGGCGAAGGACTGAAGCTTTCTTT. Its translation: CASSEEGRRTEAFF.

The DNA of the CDR3 is TGCAGCTCCTCCGGGACAGGGGGCCAAGAGACCCAGTACTTC. It yields the protein CSSSGTGGQETQYF. J is TRBJ2-5 and V is TRBV29-1; the match to TRBD1 covers 11 bases. Germline CDR1 is SQVTM and CDR2 is ANQGSEA. V was pared by 8 bases and J by 1 base, with 6 bases of the junction left unmatched. CDR3 size: 14 residues.

This chain uses TRBV5-6 with TRBJ1-2; TRBD1 agrees at 9 bases. The germline V gene has CDR1 SGHDT and CDR2 YYEEEE. This CDR3 is built from 14 residues. The V gene end was trimmed by 3 bases and the J gene end by 5 bases; junction bases not matched to a gene: 5. Written as DNA, the CDR3 is TGTGCCAGCAGCTCCCTTGGGACAGGGTATGGCTACACCTTC. Its protein is CASSSLGTGYGYTF.

The chain links TRBV5-1 to TRBJ2-6, with no clear D. The CDR3 consists of 17 residues. Germline values: CDR1 SGHRS, CDR2 YFSETQ. V lost 0 bases and J lost 0, with 10 bases in between. The CDR3 reads CASSLEFMSSGANVLTF. The CDR3 DNA reads TGCGCCAGCAGCTTGGAATTCATGAGCTCTGGGGCCAACGTCCTGACTTTC.

V usage is TRBV7-6 and J usage is TRBJ2-7; 11 positions match TRBD1. Germline V lookup: CDR1 SGHVS, CDR2 FNYEAQ. Trimming took 5 bases from V and 6 from J; bases not matched to a gene: 3. The CDR3 loop spans 13 amino acids. The CDR3 region has the DNA TGTGCCAGCAGCGCGGGGACAGGGGGCGAGCAGTACTTC. As protein: CASSAGTGGEQYF.

This sequence joins TRBV9 and TRBJ2-1; 13 bases are shared with TRBD2. CDR1 is SGDLS, CDR2 YYNGEE, per germline. V trimming: 6 bases; J trimming: 9 bases; junction bases outside the gene matches: 6. This CDR3 is 14 amino acids long. CDR3 residues: CASTGTSGIGEQFF. In DNA form, the CDR3 reads TGTGCCAGCACCGGGACTAGCGGGATCGGTGAGCAGTTCTTC.

This chain uses TRBV4-1 with TRBJ1-2; no firm D call. The CDR3 runs 15 residues. Trimming removed 1 base from V and 0 bases from J, with 9 bases in between. The V gene's germline CDR1 is MGHRA and CDR2 YSYEKL. The CDR3 coding sequence is TGCGCCAGCAGCCAAGGGTTTGCAGCTAACTATGGCTACACCTTC. It encodes CASSQGFAANYGYTF.

The CDR3 spells CASSPTALQGADYGYTF. CDR3 in DNA: TGTGCCAGCAGCCCTACCGCCCTACAGGGGGCGGATTATGGCTACACCTTC. The chain has TRBV27 and TRBJ1-2; 9 positions agree with TRBD1. Germline V gene data show CDR1 as MNHEY and CDR2 as SMNVEV (reference sequence). V shed 6 bases, J shed 5 bases, and the junction held 16 bases outside the gene matches. This CDR3 is built from 17 residues.

The chain employs TRBV12-5 and TRBJ2-5; D perhaps matches TRBD1 (6 bases). In germline, CDR1 is LGHNT, CDR2 FRNRAP. The V end was cut by 1 base, the J end by 3 bases, with 15 bases between. This CDR3 spans 16 amino acids. The CDR3 sequence: CASGLGTGTPEETQYF. In DNA form, the CDR3 reads TGTGCTAGTGGTTTGGGAACCGGGACACCCGAAGAGACCCAGTACTTC.

The chain has TRBV2 and TRBJ1-5; a possible D gene is TRBD1 (6 bases). The CDR3 covers 13 residues. CDR1 and CDR2 from the germline V gene are SNHLY and FYNNEI. V gave up 6 bases and J gave up 7 bases, with 13 bases separating them. As DNA, the CDR3 is TGTGCCAGCAGAAAACAGGGAAGCCAGCCCCAGCATTTT. Residues: CASRKQGSQPQHF.

The CDR3 DNA is TGCGCCAGCAGTCAATGGCGAATTGCGTACCAAGAGACCCAGTACTTC. It specifies CASSQWRIAYQETQYF. The V and J genes are TRBV23-1 and TRBJ2-5, with no clear D. TRBV23-1 is an open reading frame whose function is uncertain. Trimming left V 1 base short and J 0 bases short, with 12 bases between. The CDR3 has 16 amino acids.

The chain links TRBV5-1 to TRBJ1-2, with D possibly being TRBD1 (6 bases). CDR3 size: 15 residues. Trimming removed 0 bases from V and 6 bases from J, with 15 bases in between. Per the germline V gene, CDR1 is SGHRS and CDR2 is YFSETQ. CDR3 in amino acids: CASSLEQGIIHGYTF. The CDR3 DNA reads TGCGCCAGCAGCTTGGAACAGGGAATTATCCATGGCTACACCTTC.

The chain uses TRBV18 and TRBJ1-5; D unresolved. Germline V gene data show CDR1 as KGHSH and CDR2 as LQKENI. The CDR3 has 15 residues. V lost 2 bases and J 2 bases, leaving 10 bases between the germline ends. Here the CDR3 reads CASSPEGHRNQPQHF. The CDR3 bases are TGTGCCAGCTCACCAGAGGGCCACCGCAATCAGCCCCAGCATTTT.

The CDR3 region has the DNA TGTGCCAGCAGTGCCGGGACTAGCGGGAGAAGGCCCTACAATGAGCAGTTCTTC. Translation: CASSAGTSGRRPYNEQFF. The chain carries TRBV9 and TRBJ2-1; 14 bases align to TRBD2. V gave up 5 bases and J gave up 2 bases; unmatched junction bases: 9. CDR3 length: 18 amino acids. Germline values: CDR1 SGDLS, CDR2 YYNGEE.

V gene TRBV19 combines with J gene TRBJ2-5; TRBD2 matches at 9 bases. Unmatched junction bases numbered 5, after V lost 3 bases and J lost 3 bases. This CDR3 is 15 amino acids long. CDR1 and CDR2 (germline): LNHDA, SQIVND (reference sequence). The CDR3 DNA is TGTGCCAGTAGTATGAGAGTAGCGGGAGAAGAGACCCAGTACTTC. It specifies CASSMRVAGEETQYF.

V gene TRBV15 combines with J gene TRBJ2-3, with TRBD2 matching 8 bases. In germline, CDR1 is LNHNV, CDR2 YYDKDF (reference sequence). This CDR3 contains 15 residues. Losses at the gene ends were 0 bases for V and 5 bases for J; bases not matched to a gene: 4. The DNA for the CDR3 is TGTGCCACCAGCAGAGATAGAGCGGGAGAAGATACGCAGTATTTT. Its translation is CATSRDRAGEDTQYF.

The V and J genes are TRBV18 and TRBJ1-6; D gene uncertain. V lost 2 bases, J lost 6 bases, and 11 bases lay in between. The CDR3 covers 15 residues. Germline V gene data show CDR1 as KGHSH and CDR2 as LQKENI. The DNA of the CDR3 is TGTGCCAGCTCACCAGAGGGAACGACTAATTCACCCCTCCACTTT. Encoded protein: CASSPEGTTNSPLHF.

The chain is built from TRBV19 and TRBJ2-1, with D tentatively TRBD1 or TRBD2 (5 bases each). The germline CDR1 and CDR2 sequences are LNHDA and SQIVND (reference sequence). The CDR3 consists of 15 residues. Trimming took off 7 bases at V and 6 bases at J, with 19 bases between the two ends. The CDR3 DNA follows: TGTGCCAGTACCTCAGGGAGAATCAACACCAATGAGCAGTTCTTC. This codes for CASTSGRINTNEQFF.